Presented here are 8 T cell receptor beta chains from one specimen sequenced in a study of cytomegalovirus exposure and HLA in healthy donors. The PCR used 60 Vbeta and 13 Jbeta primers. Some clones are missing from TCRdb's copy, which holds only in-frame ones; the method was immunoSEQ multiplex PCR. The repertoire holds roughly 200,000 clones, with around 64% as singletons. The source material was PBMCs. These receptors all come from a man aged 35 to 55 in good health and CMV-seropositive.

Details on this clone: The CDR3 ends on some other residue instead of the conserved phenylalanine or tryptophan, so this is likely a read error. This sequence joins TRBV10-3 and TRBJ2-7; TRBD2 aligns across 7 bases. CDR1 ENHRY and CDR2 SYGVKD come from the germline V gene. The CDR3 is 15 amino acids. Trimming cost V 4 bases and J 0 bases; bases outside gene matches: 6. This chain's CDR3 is CAISGASGVSYEQYL. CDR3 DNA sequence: TGTGCCATCAGTGGGGCTAGCGGAGTCTCCTACGAGCAGTACCTC.

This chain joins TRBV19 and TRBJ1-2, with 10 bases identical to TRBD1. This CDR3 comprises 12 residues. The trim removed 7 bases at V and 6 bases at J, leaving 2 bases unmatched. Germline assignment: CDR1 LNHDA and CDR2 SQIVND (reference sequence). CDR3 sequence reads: CASNDRGHGYTF. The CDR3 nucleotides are TGTGCCAGTAATGACAGGGGGCATGGCTACACCTTC.

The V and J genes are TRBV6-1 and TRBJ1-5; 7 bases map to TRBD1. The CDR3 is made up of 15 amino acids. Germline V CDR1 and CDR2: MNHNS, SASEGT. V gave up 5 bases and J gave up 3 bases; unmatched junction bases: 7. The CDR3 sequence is CASSKGARTNQPQHF. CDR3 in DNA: TGTGCCAGCAGTAAGGGGGCGAGGACCAATCAGCCCCAGCATTTT.

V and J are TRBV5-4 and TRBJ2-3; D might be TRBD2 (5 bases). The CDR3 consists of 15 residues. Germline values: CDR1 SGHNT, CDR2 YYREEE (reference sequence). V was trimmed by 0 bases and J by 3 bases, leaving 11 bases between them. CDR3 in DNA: TGTGCCAGCAGCTTGGTTGAGGGCCAGACAGATACGCAGTATTTT. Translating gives CASSLVEGQTDTQYF.

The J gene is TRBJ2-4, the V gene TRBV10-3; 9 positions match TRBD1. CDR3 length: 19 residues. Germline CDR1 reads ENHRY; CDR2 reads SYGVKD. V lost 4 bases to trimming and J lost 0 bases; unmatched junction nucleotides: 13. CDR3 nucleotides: TGTGCCATCAGTGGCGGGACAGGGTTTCATGGATTAGCCAAAAACATTCAGTACTTC. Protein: CAISGGTGFHGLAKNIQYF.

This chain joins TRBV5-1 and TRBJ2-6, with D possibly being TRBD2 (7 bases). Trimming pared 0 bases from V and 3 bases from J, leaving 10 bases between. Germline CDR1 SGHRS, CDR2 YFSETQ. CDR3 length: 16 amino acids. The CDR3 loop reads CASSLEGGSGANVLTF. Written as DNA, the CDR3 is TGCGCCAGCAGCTTGGAGGGGGGGAGTGGGGCCAACGTCCTGACTTTC.

The CDR3 coding sequence is TGTGCCACCGAGGGAAGTGAAGCTTTCTTT. Its protein is CATEGSEAFF. This chain links TRBV19 with TRBJ1-1; no definite D call. The CDR3 has 10 residues. Trimming stripped 10 bases from V and 7 bases from J, with 10 bases between. CDR1 is LNHDA, CDR2 SQIVND, per germline (reference sequence).

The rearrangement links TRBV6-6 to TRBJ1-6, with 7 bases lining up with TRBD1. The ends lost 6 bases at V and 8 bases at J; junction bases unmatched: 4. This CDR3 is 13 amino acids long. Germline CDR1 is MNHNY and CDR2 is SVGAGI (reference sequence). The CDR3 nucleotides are TGTGCCAGCAGACCTACAGGGGATTCACCCCTCCACTTT. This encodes CASRPTGDSPLHF.